This entry describes one T cell receptor (beta chain). The antigen remains undetermined. The data derive from a study of blood T cells in healthy people across ages. Findings and limits, study-wide: Possibly, changes in expanded clonotypes were confounded because donor CMV status was unknown. Observed TCR beta diversity per million T cells went down as age went up. This fall followed a roughly linear course with age.

Trimming at V came to 7 bases and at J to 3 bases, leaving 10 bases not matched to a gene. This CDR3 region has 15 residues. The germline V gene has CDR1 KGHDR and CDR2 SFDVKD. The second PCR ran about 6 to 11 cycles with a sample-barcoded 5' primer and J-beta primers. Researchers report that a template-switch adaptor with 12 random nucleotides tagged each cDNA molecule. TCRdb re-derived calls from the 5' RACE reads in MiXCR, one entry per CDR3 protein. The sample yields more than 650,000 distinct CDR3 sequences, roughly 50% seen once. The clonotype was recovered from an elderly man in good health. The chain is built from TRBV24-1 and TRBJ1-1; TRBD1 agrees at 7 bases. Sequencing was done on a sample of blood. CDR3 DNA sequence: TGTGCCACCAGCGAAAGTTCCGGGACAGACACTGAAGCTTTCTTT. As protein: CATSESSGTDTEAFF.